One T cell receptor beta chain is described in this entry. CDR1 MGHRA and CDR2 YSYEKL come from the germline V gene. V shed 4 bases and J 2 bases; nucleotides not matched to a gene: 2. The CDR3 contains 15 residues. The source of the sample is a study of shared clonotypes between healthy human individuals. Per the study methods: As immunoSEQ supplied junction-only sequences (without quality scores), filtering differed. Assay used: immunoSEQ multiplex PCR; TCRdb lists only in-frame clones, some missing. V and J calls and clone size are copied from that table; D and trimming were computed from the DNA. Of under 1,100,000 clones in the sample, around 76% were seen once.

This chain links TRBV4-1 with TRBJ2-7; 13 positions match TRBD2. The sequence was collected from a man between 18 and 29 years old in good health. Sequenced sample: memory CD4+ T cells sorted from blood. The subset denotes: CD45RA-negative fraction. CDR3 sequence (DNA): TGCGCCAGCAGCCGAGGGACTAGCGGGGCCTACGAGCAGTACTTC. Translating it yields CASSRGTSGAYEQYF.